The clone carrying this TCR beta chain was seen just once. Its antigen is still unknown. This sample was included in a study of OX40 agonist ivuxolimab in advanced cancers. About the study: Ivuxolimab was administered intravenously to patients at 0.01 to 10 mg/kg every 2 weeks.

Generated by immunoSEQ multiplex PCR, the TCRdb table keeps only in-frame clones and is missing some. There are some 51,000 clones in the sample; roughly 89% occur only once, and 45% to 55% lies in the top ten. Overall study results and limits: Clonal expansion from baseline to week 6 occurred in both CD4+ and CD8+ T cells.

The CDR3 sequence is 16 residues long. With V trimmed by 0 bases and J by 3 bases, 4 bases remained unmatched. Germline CDR1 and CDR2: KGHSH and LQKENI. The chain is built from TRBV18 and TRBJ2-1; 8 bases map to TRBD1. The starting material was CD4+ or CD8+ T cells sorted from blood, obtained in a trial of the OX40 agonist ivuxolimab. The receptor comes from an adult with an advanced solid tumor such as melanoma, head and neck, liver or kidney cancer. CDR3: CASSPPRDRGYNEQFF. CDR3 nucleotides: TGTGCCAGCTCACCACCGAGAGACAGGGGCTACAATGAGCAGTTCTTC.